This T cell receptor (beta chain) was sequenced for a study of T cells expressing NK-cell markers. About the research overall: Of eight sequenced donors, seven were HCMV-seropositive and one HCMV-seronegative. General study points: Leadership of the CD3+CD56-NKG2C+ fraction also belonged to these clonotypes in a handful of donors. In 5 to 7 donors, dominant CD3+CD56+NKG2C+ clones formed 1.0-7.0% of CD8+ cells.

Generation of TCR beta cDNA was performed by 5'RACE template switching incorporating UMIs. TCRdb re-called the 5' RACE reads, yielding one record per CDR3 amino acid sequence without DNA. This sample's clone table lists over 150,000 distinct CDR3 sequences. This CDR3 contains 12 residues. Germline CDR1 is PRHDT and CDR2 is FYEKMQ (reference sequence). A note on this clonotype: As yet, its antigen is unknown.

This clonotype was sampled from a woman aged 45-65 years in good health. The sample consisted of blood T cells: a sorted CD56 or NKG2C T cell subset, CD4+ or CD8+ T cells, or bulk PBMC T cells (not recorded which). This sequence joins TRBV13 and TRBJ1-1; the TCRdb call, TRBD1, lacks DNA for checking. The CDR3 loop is CASSLGQGEAFF.